This T cell receptor (beta chain) comes out of a study of blood T cells in healthy people across ages. Isolating PBMCs gave at least 6.5 million of these cells per sample. Trimming at V came to 2 bases and at J to 5 bases, leaving 3 bases not matched to a gene. The CDR3 length is 15 residues. Germline V lookup: CDR1 SGHTA, CDR2 FQGNSA. A second PCR of 7 to 11 cycles used a sample-barcoded 5' primer and a J-beta primer mix. Every sample produced at least 2.5 million CDR3-containing paired-end reads. One entry per CDR3 protein, called by TCRdb with MiXCR from the 5' RACE reads. Of 600,000 to 650,000 distinct CDR3 sequences listed, approximately 59% are singletons. This clonotype was detected a few times.

Sequenced sample: blood. This chain connects TRBV7-2 to TRBJ1-5; 10 nucleotides agree with TRBD1. This TCR came from a man in his 60s in good health. The DNA of the CDR3 is TGTGCCAGCAGCTTAAGGACAGGGGGGGATCAGCCCCAGCATTTT. Translating gives CASSLRTGGDQPQHF.